The 4 T cell receptor beta chains given below trace back to one sample, sequenced in a study of tumor and adjacent non-tumor tissue in lung cancer. This sample's RNA came from whole unsorted tissue. The normal lung tissue was taken more than 3 cm from the tumor edge. A modified ARM-PCR protocol with three rounds of nested PCR amplified TCRbeta. TCRdb re-called the multiplex PCR reads through MiXCR, storing one row per CDR3 protein. Among 90,000 to 100,000 distinct CDR3 sequences listed, roughly 80% were seen once. The sample comprised distant non-tumor lung tissue. The receptors stem from a man aged 55-75 years with small cell lung cancer.

As for this clonotype: No conserved phenylalanine or tryptophan ends this CDR3, so it is likely a read error. The V call is TRBV4-2, the J call TRBJ2-2; D gene uncertain. Per the germline V gene, CDR1 is LGHNA and CDR2 is YNFKEQ. The CDR3 consists of 16 residues. The V end lost 1 base, the J end lost 4 bases, and 13 bases lay between the germline ends. The CDR3 loop reads CASSQGGGGSTGELFY. CDR3 nucleotide sequence: TGTGCCAGCAGCCAAGGTGGTGGTGGATCCACCGGGGAGCTGTTTTAT.

A word on this clonotype: Mismatch with germline at one junction end may stem from a read error. The V call is TRBV29-1, the J call TRBJ1-1; 9 bases are a match to TRBD1. Germline-derived CDR1 and CDR2 are SQVTM and ANQGSEA. CDR3 length: 11 amino acids. The CDR3 nucleotides read TGCAGTACCGGGACAGGGTTTGAAGTTTTCTTT. Protein sequence: CSTGTGFEVFF.

This clonotype occurred a few times. Being one base from a much bigger clone, this may be a read error. The chain couples TRBV20-1 to TRBJ2-5; tentatively, D is TRBD2 (5 bases). Germline V gene sequence: CDR1 DFQATT, CDR2 SNEGSKA (reference sequence). Trimming stripped 3 bases from V and 5 bases from J, with 19 bases between. There are 15 residues in the CDR3. For the CDR3, the DNA is TGCAGTGCTAGGAACTGGCGGCAGAGGGAGGAGACCCAGTACTTC. It specifies CSARNWRQREETQYF.

Regarding this clonotype: Since a much larger clone is just one base distant, this may be a read error. The genes are TRBV12-3 or TRBV12-4 and TRBJ1-2; D perhaps matches TRBD1 (6 bases). This CDR3 region has 13 residues. Trimming took 7 bases from V and 4 from J, leaving 13 bases between them. The CDR3 reads CASNYRVVYGYTF. The CDR3 DNA sequence: TGTGCCAGCAACTACAGGGTGGTCTATGGCTACACCTTC.